A selection of T cell receptor beta chains follows, all from one sample in a study of shared clonotypes between healthy human individuals. Generated by immunoSEQ multiplex PCR, the TCRdb table keeps only in-frame clones and is missing some. In the table there are millions of clones, more than 90% of which are singletons. Sequencing was done on a sample of naive CD4+ T cells sorted from blood. These receptors were obtained from a man aged 18 to 29 in good health. The CDR3 runs from the conserved cysteine through the conserved F or W. The D gene is left open where the match is weak. Clone size appears in some rows only: once, few, many, or a class for an expanded clone.

j_call: TRBJ2-2
d_call: TRBD1
v_call: TRBV5-6
clone_size: .
cdr3_nt: TGTGCCAGCAGCCGGACAGGTCCCGGGGAGCTGTTTTTT
cdr3_aa: CASSRTGPGELFF

j_call: TRBJ2-4
d_call: .
v_call: TRBV2
clone_size: .
cdr3_nt: TGCGCCTCCCTACGGGAGGCCAAAAACATTCAGTACTTC
cdr3_aa: CASLREAKNIQYF

j_call: TRBJ2-3
d_call: TRBD2
v_call: TRBV11-3
clone_size: .
cdr3_nt: TGTGCCAGCAGCTTAGAAGGGACTAGCGGGGGGGCCTCAGATACGCAGTATTTT
cdr3_aa: CASSLEGTSGGASDTQYF

j_call: TRBJ2-7
d_call: TRBD1
v_call: TRBV18
clone_size: .
cdr3_nt: TGTGCCAGCTCACCATGGGTAGACAGGGGGCAGACCTACGAGCAGTACTTC
cdr3_aa: CASSPWVDRGQTYEQYF

j_call: TRBJ2-7
d_call: .
v_call: TRBV4-1
clone_size: once
cdr3_nt: TGCGCCAGCAGCCAACCGGGACACGATATTTCCTACGAGCAGTACTTC
cdr3_aa: CASSQPGHDISYEQYF

j_call: TRBJ2-7
d_call: .
v_call: TRBV27
clone_size: .
cdr3_nt: TGTGCCAGCAGTTCCCAAGGGAGAGACGAGCAGTACTTC
cdr3_aa: CASSSQGRDEQYF

j_call: TRBJ2-1
d_call: .
v_call: TRBV6-5
clone_size: .
cdr3_nt: TGTGCCAGCAGTTACACAGCTGCGGTCGATGAGCAGTTCTTC
cdr3_aa: CASSYTAAVDEQFF

j_call: TRBJ1-4
d_call: .
v_call: TRBV28
clone_size: .
cdr3_nt: TGTGCCAGCCGGAATGAAAAACTGTTTTTT
cdr3_aa: CASRNEKLFF

j_call: TRBJ2-2
d_call: .
v_call: TRBV10-3
clone_size: .
cdr3_nt: TGTGCCATCACTCTGGACCCGGCGACGGGGACCGGGGAGCTGTTTTTT
cdr3_aa: CAITLDPATGTGELFF

j_call: TRBJ1-4
d_call: .
v_call: TRBV28
clone_size: .
cdr3_nt: TGTGCCAGCAGGACGGAGGGGGCAACTAATGAAAAACTGTTTTTT
cdr3_aa: CASRTEGATNEKLFF

j_call: TRBJ2-5
d_call: .
v_call: TRBV5-1
clone_size: once
cdr3_nt: TGCGCCAGCAGCTTGGTCCTAGGGGGGCAAGAGACCCAGTACTTC
cdr3_aa: CASSLVLGGQETQYF

j_call: TRBJ2-5
d_call: .
v_call: TRBV7-2
clone_size: .
cdr3_nt: TGTGCCAGCAGCCCCCGGCGCCAAGAGACCCAGTACTTC
cdr3_aa: CASSPRRQETQYF

j_call: TRBJ2-7
d_call: TRBD1
v_call: TRBV30
clone_size: once
cdr3_nt: TGTGCCTGCCAACAGGGGGTCTACGAGCAGTACTTC
cdr3_aa: CACQQGVYEQYF

j_call: TRBJ1-2
d_call: .
v_call: TRBV5-1
clone_size: few
cdr3_nt: TGCGCCAGCAACCCAGGAGGTTCCACATACTATGGCTACACCTTC
cdr3_aa: CASNPGGSTYYGYTF

j_call: TRBJ1-3
d_call: .
v_call: TRBV5-1
clone_size: .
cdr3_nt: TGCGCCAGCAGCTTGGGGACGCCTGGAAACACCATATATTTT
cdr3_aa: CASSLGTPGNTIYF

j_call: TRBJ1-2
d_call: .
v_call: TRBV5-8
clone_size: .
cdr3_nt: TGTGCCAGCAGCCGCCGACAGGCCAACTATGGCTACACCTTC
cdr3_aa: CASSRRQANYGYTF

j_call: TRBJ2-1
d_call: .
v_call: TRBV4-1
clone_size: .
cdr3_nt: TGCGCCAGCAGCCAGCCCCGGGGGAGCTCCTACAATGAGCAGTTCTTC
cdr3_aa: CASSQPRGSSYNEQFF

j_call: TRBJ2-2
d_call: .
v_call: TRBV7-2
clone_size: .
cdr3_nt: TGTGCCAGCAGCTTTGGACTAAACGGGGAGCTGTTTTTT
cdr3_aa: CASSFGLNGELFF

j_call: TRBJ2-5
d_call: .
v_call: TRBV5-1
clone_size: .
cdr3_nt: TGCGCCAGCAGCCCACAGACAGGAGACTCAGAGGCCCAGTACTTC
cdr3_aa: CASSPQTGDSEAQYF

j_call: TRBJ1-5
d_call: TRBD1
v_call: TRBV27
clone_size: .
cdr3_nt: TGTGCCAGCAGTCCGTCGGACAGGGCGGGACAGCCCCAGCATTTT
cdr3_aa: CASSPSDRAGQPQHF

j_call: TRBJ2-5
d_call: .
v_call: TRBV6-1
clone_size: once
cdr3_nt: TGTGCCAGCAGTCCTACTCCAGGGGGGGGAGAGACCCAGTACTTC
cdr3_aa: CASSPTPGGGETQYF

j_call: TRBJ1-5
d_call: .
v_call: TRBV6-6
clone_size: .
cdr3_nt: TGTGCCAGCAGTTTCCAGGGCCGCAATCAGCCCCAGCATTTT
cdr3_aa: CASSFQGRNQPQHF

j_call: TRBJ2-7
d_call: TRBD1
v_call: TRBV11-2
clone_size: .
cdr3_nt: TGTGCCAGCAGCTCTCGACAGGGGATCTCCTACGAGCAGTACTTC
cdr3_aa: CASSSRQGISYEQYF

j_call: TRBJ1-1
d_call: .
v_call: TRBV15
clone_size: .
cdr3_nt: TGTGCCACCAGCCCCGAGTGGGGGAACACTGAAGCTTTCTTT
cdr3_aa: CATSPEWGNTEAFF

j_call: TRBJ2-7
d_call: .
v_call: TRBV18
clone_size: .
cdr3_nt: TGTGCCAGCTCACCACCGGGTTCTAGCTCCTACGAGCAGTACTTC
cdr3_aa: CASSPPGSSSYEQYF

j_call: TRBJ2-2
d_call: .
v_call: TRBV19
clone_size: .
cdr3_nt: TGTGCCAGTAGTATAGAGGCAGGGCCATCCGGGGAGCTGTTTTTT
cdr3_aa: CASSIEAGPSGELFF

j_call: TRBJ2-1
d_call: .
v_call: TRBV2
clone_size: .
cdr3_nt: TGTGCCAGCAATATAAAGGAGGCGGGCGATTATGAGCAGTTCTTC
cdr3_aa: CASNIKEAGDYEQFF

j_call: TRBJ2-1
d_call: .
v_call: TRBV7-2
clone_size: .
cdr3_nt: TGTGCCAGCAGCCCGGTCTCTCTCGGGAGAAATGAGCAGTTCTTC
cdr3_aa: CASSPVSLGRNEQFF

j_call: TRBJ2-7
d_call: TRBD2
v_call: TRBV7-2
clone_size: .
cdr3_nt: TGTGCCAGCAGCTTAACTAGCGGGAGTTACGAGCAGTACTTC
cdr3_aa: CASSLTSGSYEQYF

j_call: TRBJ1-2
d_call: TRBD1
v_call: TRBV5-1
clone_size: .
cdr3_nt: TGCGCCAGCAGCCAGACAGGGCTCGGCTATGGCTACACCTTC
cdr3_aa: CASSQTGLGYGYTF

j_call: TRBJ2-7
d_call: TRBD1
v_call: TRBV30
clone_size: .
cdr3_nt: TGTGCCTGTAGACAGGGGTACCACGAGCAGTACTTC
cdr3_aa: CACRQGYHEQYF

j_call: TRBJ2-7
d_call: TRBD1
v_call: TRBV7-9
clone_size: .
cdr3_nt: TGTGCCAGCAGCTCCCCATCAGGGGGCCACGAGCAGTACTTC
cdr3_aa: CASSSPSGGHEQYF

j_call: TRBJ1-5
d_call: .
v_call: TRBV30
clone_size: few
cdr3_nt: TGTGCCTGGGCTTCAAATAGCAATCAGCCCCAGCATTTT
cdr3_aa: CAWASNSNQPQHF

j_call: TRBJ1-4
d_call: .
v_call: TRBV5-1
clone_size: .
cdr3_nt: TGCGCCAGCAGCTTGGACGGCCTATCAACTAATGAAAAACTGTTTTTT
cdr3_aa: CASSLDGLSTNEKLFF

j_call: TRBJ2-3
d_call: TRBD2
v_call: TRBV5-1
clone_size: .
cdr3_nt: TGCGCCAGCAGCTTGGCCGCGACTAGCGGGGGAGATACGCAGTATTTT
cdr3_aa: CASSLAATSGGDTQYF

j_call: TRBJ2-7
d_call: .
v_call: TRBV18
clone_size: .
cdr3_nt: TGTGCCAGCTCACCTAAGGACGGCCCCTACGAGCAGTACTTC
cdr3_aa: CASSPKDGPYEQYF

j_call: TRBJ2-7
d_call: TRBD1
v_call: TRBV18
clone_size: .
cdr3_nt: TGTGCCAGCTCACCGGGGACAGGGGGATCCTACGAGCAGTACTTC
cdr3_aa: CASSPGTGGSYEQYF

j_call: TRBJ1-5
d_call: .
v_call: TRBV6-1
clone_size: .
cdr3_nt: TGTGCCAGCATCCTATCCGGGGGGCAGCCCCAGCATTTT
cdr3_aa: CASILSGGQPQHF

j_call: TRBJ1-1
d_call: TRBD1
v_call: TRBV10-2
clone_size: .
cdr3_nt: TGCGCCAGCAGTGATTTTCAGGGGGTCGCTGAAGCTTTCTTT
cdr3_aa: CASSDFQGVAEAFF

j_call: TRBJ1-4
d_call: .
v_call: TRBV6-5
clone_size: .
cdr3_nt: TGTGCCAGCAGTTACTCGGTTATTAATGAAAAACTGTTTTTT
cdr3_aa: CASSYSVINEKLFF

j_call: TRBJ1-6
d_call: TRBD1
v_call: TRBV10-3
clone_size: few
cdr3_nt: TGTGCCATCAGTTCGACAGGGAGTACACCCCTCCACTTT
cdr3_aa: CAISSTGSTPLHF

j_call: TRBJ2-5
d_call: .
v_call: TRBV6-1
clone_size: .
cdr3_nt: TGTGCCAGCAGTGAGTGGGCCGCGGGGACCCAGTACTTC
cdr3_aa: CASSEWAAGTQYF

j_call: TRBJ2-7
d_call: TRBD1
v_call: TRBV19
clone_size: .
cdr3_nt: TGTGCCAGTAGTTATGGACAGGGGGACCACTACGAGCAGTACTTC
cdr3_aa: CASSYGQGDHYEQYF